This TCR beta chain was observed in a study of T cell clusters in autoimmune cytopenias (dated by TCRdb to the late 2010s). For the wider study: A mean age of around 50 years and a median age of roughly 63 years were recorded for the healthy donor controls, of whom 22 of 43 were female. The study was designed to test whether a disease-specific immune repertoire signature usable as a blood-based biomarker is carried by autoimmune cytopenia patients. For primary cytopenia, approximately 23 age-matched healthy donors were used as controls, and for secondary cytopenia, approximately 13 age-matched CLL patients were used as controls. In autoimmune cytopenia patients, peripheral blood TRB and IGH repertoires were sequenced during active disease and over treatment follow-up, together with healthy, CLL and autoimmune hepatitis controls. TRB sequencing reached a median depth of around 50,000 reads per sample and yielded a median of approximately 2,200 distinct TRB clonotypes per sample. The comparison group for autoimmune hepatitis repertoires was 20 to 25 healthy donors matched for age and sex. Results and caveats for the whole study, not just this receptor: The cluster-lack signature was not observed for secondary cytopenia versus CLL, as the signature was apparently masked by the dominant lymphoma-associated repertoire. The T cell clusters were defined in silico only, and their functional role remained to be validated experimentally. GLIPH suggested that primary autoimmune cytopenia patients lacked physiological T cell clusters: more than 40 clusters were exclusive to healthy donors versus about 17 exclusive to patients. TRB repertoire shifts, with less even repertoires in secondary cytopenia and CLL, mostly reflected lymphoma bias rather than autoimmunity. Healthy donors had almost three times as many exclusive TRB clusters as active autoimmune hepatitis patients, a finding consistent with an autoimmunity-wide signature.

For each sample, TRB amplification used 200 to 250 ng of peripheral blood genomic DNA, equal to approximately 37,500 genome equivalents. To amplify TRB rearrangements, a touch-down multiplex PCR protocol was run with the TRB-A and TRB-B primer pools combined in a single tube. Illumina adapters and sample indices were added to the amplicons through two consecutive PCR reactions performed with Phusion HS II polymerase. The amplicons were gel-purified using the NucleoSpin Gel and PCR Clean-up kit, after which quantification was performed by Qubit and quality was checked on an Agilent 2100 Bioanalyzer. Sequencing of the libraries was performed on an Illumina MiSeq with 600-cycle, single-indexed, paired-end runs. On the authors' methods: MiXCR version 2.1.12, together with the default MiXCR reference library, was used to align and assemble the TRB reads. A clone was defined by each unique CDR3 nucleotide sequence, and analysis was restricted to productive sequences with at least two reads. Alpha-parameterized diversity profiles (alpha 0 to 5), including the Shannon (alpha 1) and Simpson (alpha 2) indices, were computed with an R script to assess repertoire diversity. Combinatorial TRB VJ usage was calculated with the tcR package and was compared between cohorts by principal component analysis performed with ade4. GLIPH clustering of TCRbeta CDR3s was carried out on cohort pairs matched by age and read depth, and cluster frequencies were compared by Wilcoxon test. TCRdb reprocessed the reads and lists each CDR3 protein sequence as a single entry, with no DNA. Here the V and J calls rest on TCRdb's processing, not on the authors' analysis. The sample table holds about 11,000 distinct CDR3 sequences. Jointly, the top ten make up about 4.4% of the sample.

CDR1 and CDR2, looked up from the germline V gene, are SGHRS and YFSETQ. Including cysteine and phenylalanine, the CDR3 has 14 amino acids. DNA was not recorded. Regarding this clonotype: This receptor's antigen is unknown.

Separately, the same data were catalogued under a study of T cell repertoires in aging, cancer and after chemotherapy. As the second study states: Donors spanned six age groups from 30 or younger to 70 or older, with at least three individuals per group. TCR repertoires from healthy donor controls were recorded over periods of several months to years and showed clear clonal overlap between repeated samplings. Several million TCR reads were contained in the full dataset. Untreated patients with hematological or solid cancers showed significantly lower blood TCR diversity and higher clonality than age-matched healthy donors. In healthy donors, the decline in TCR diversity with age was mainly explained by loss of richness, whereas in cancer patients loss of evenness was also found to contribute. In both cancer cohorts, the median generation probability rose over the chemotherapy interval, which suggests that the repertoire was reconstituted through rebound thymic output. According to the authors, the repertoire data do not permit conclusions about immunological memory after chemotherapy. The study profiled peripheral blood TCR beta repertoires from healthy donors and cancer patients to examine immunoaging and T cell reconstitution after chemotherapy. The cohort comprised over 200 cancer patients, roughly 94 with hematological and fewer than 140 with solid cancers, plus 95 healthy donors as a reference group. MiXCR versions 2.12 and 3.0.5 were used to process the TRB sequences. Shannon diversity, evenness, clonality (one minus evenness), and alpha-parameterized diversity profiles from alpha 0 to 5 were included as repertoire metrics. The IGoR algorithm was used to calculate generation probabilities for clones in the paired samples taken before and after chemotherapy.

Sequencing was done on a sample of peripheral blood. The TCR originated in a human donor in good health. Recombination joined TRBV5-1 with TRBJ1-1; TCRdb's D call of TRBD1 is untestable without DNA. The CDR3 region reads CASSFGGGGTEAFF. The entire variable domain, with the stretches around the CDR3 drawn from the reference TRBV5-1 and TRBJ1-1 proteins, is KAGVTQTPRYLIKTRGQQVTLSCSPISGHRSVSWYQQTPGQGLQFLFEYFSETQRNKGNFPGRFSGRQFSNSRSEMNVSTLELGDSALYLCASSFGGGGTEAFFGQGTRLTVV.